This record concerns one T cell receptor (beta chain) sequence. This record comes from a study of identical twins. With template switching, a universal primer site was added, and the cDNA carried unique molecular identifiers. In TCRdb, the 5' RACE reads were re-called with MiXCR into one record per CDR3 protein. The sample lists approximately 350,000 distinct CDR3 sequences, about 12% seen once, with just over 7% in the top ten. Germline assignment: CDR1 PRHDT and CDR2 FYEKMQ (reference sequence). There are 16 residues in the CDR3. The J segment lost 2 bases and the V segment lost 5 bases, leaving 10 bases of the junction unmatched. These data were also filed under a second study, of yellow fever vaccine responses in identical twins.

The origin of this receptor is a woman between 18 and 30 years old in good health. The chain links TRBV13 to TRBJ2-7; 9 nucleotides match TRBD2. Sequencing input: CD8+ T cells sorted from blood. The CDR3 loop is CASSPGLAGRAYEQYF. The CDR3 coding sequence is TGTGCCAGCAGCCCCGGGCTAGCGGGAAGGGCCTACGAGCAGTACTTC.